This TCR beta chain came from a study of cytomegalovirus exposure and HLA in healthy donors (dated by TCRdb to about 2017). About the investigation overall: An earlier analysis of approximately 600 of the donors reported more than 250 Gb of sequence data and 120 million or so unique TCR beta sequences from about 200 million T cells. The number of typed donors differed by locus: roughly 629-630 for A, B, C, DRB1 and DQB1; some 540 for DQA1; approximately 600 for DPA1; and 400 to 480 for DPB1. To study patterns of TCR occurrence, a later analysis re-analyzed previously published TCR beta repertoires from 666 donors and added high-resolution HLA genotyping. Class I and class II HLA loci were covered by the typing at four-digit resolution. Alongside the repertoire data, information on donor age, sex, ethnicity and CMV serostatus was compiled. The study profiled the T cell repertoires of approximately 700 subjects by immunosequencing and related them to cytomegalovirus serostatus. To predict cytomegalovirus infection status, the study combined high-throughput TCR immunosequencing, statistical association of individual TCRs with disease status, and machine learning. Of the roughly 400 genotyped donors, about 80% fell in the genetic ancestry cluster associated with self-reported Caucasian donors. All discovery cohort repertoires had been generated using a single sequencing platform. Rather than using new phenotypic data, the later analysis identified candidate immune exposures from TCR beta sequences and from how often those sequences occurred across donors. An early release covering more than 500 HLA-typed donors comprised about 300 gigabases of sequencing data and 85 million or so unique TCR sequences. A few DR-DQ haplotypes were handled as single units for association and clustering because linkage in the cohort was strong. The study aimed to test whether signatures of past pathogen exposure could be identified by cataloging public T cell receptors. In an earlier analysis of roughly 540 of the donors, high-throughput TCR beta sequencing was used to judge whether each TCR beta V gene segment behaved as functional or pseudogenic. Among 398 genotyped donors of the cohort, an average of approximately 230,000 unique TCR beta nucleotide sequences were sequenced per donor, 15% to 20% of them non-productive. In addition to the first cohort of around 670 subjects, a separate validation cohort of under 150 different subjects was used. Genome-wide SNP genotypes for about 65% of the 666 donors were used in a later genetic analysis, which treated that subset as a discovery cohort.

What the work shows at the level of the full study, not this receptor alone: A later genetic analysis reported fewer N-insertions in productive TCRs among donors in an Asian-associated ancestry cluster than the roughly 640-donor mean. Most CMV-associated TCR beta chains appeared to be HLA-restricted in a later analysis, and the HLA associations seemed to be driven largely by CMV exposure. A cluster of highly shared sequence variants was judged likely to be a technical artifact of the sequencing pipeline. In a later analysis, HLA-associated TCR beta chains showed more clonal expansion and lower generation probabilities than non-associated chains that were equally common. CMV serostatus was the only immune exposure information available for the cohort. In an earlier analysis of more than 500 of the donors, most TCR beta V segments appeared in productive rearrangements about 87% or about 30% of the time, broadly matching IMGT annotations. Correlated functional status among segregating V segments might reflect linkage disequilibrium, but an unknown experimental factor could not be ruled out. When HLA alleles, especially DR and DQ, strongly co-occurred, TCR associations were difficult to assign to individual alleles. Sequencing depth was assumed to be roughly uniform across donors in the presence/absence analyses, though that assumption may not hold. A further reported finding was that TCR beta sequences accurately predicted the HLA-A and HLA-B alleles for most subjects in the first cohort. In the study, some 160 TCR beta chains were listed as associated with cytomegalovirus. HLA typing was unavailable for some donors at each locus, so association tests used only the typed subset. The classifier was reported to diagnose cytomegalovirus status with high specificity and sensitivity in both the original cohort and the validation cohort. A later analysis associated about 17,000 TCR beta sequences with specific HLA alleles at a false discovery rate of 0.05. An association between a missense DCLRE1C variant and V-gene and J-gene trimming of TCR beta chains was found in a later genetic analysis and replicated in an independent cohort. Fewer than 20 rarely observed V segments, including chromosome 9 orphons, were excluded from the earlier analysis of approximately 500 of the donors because counts were too low. In a later analysis, the rate of TCR association differed among HLA loci, with DRB1 alleles having the most associated TCRs and HLA-C alleles having the fewest. While some public TCRs were present in many individuals, most TCR sequences turned up only very rarely across donors. The authors suggested that the approach could potentially be extended to other disease states and immunological phenotypes. The 87-base-pair reads could not distinguish some IMGT-functional V segments, including TRBV6-2 and TRBV6-3, so those segments were excluded. The cohort was sequenced for TCR beta chains only, and without alpha or paired-chain data the features that could be detected were limited. Several of the top co-occurrence clusters appeared to be linked to parvovirus B19, influenza, CMV and Epstein-Barr virus, according to a later analysis. A few of the identified cytomegalovirus-associated TCR beta chains were confirmed in vitro to be specific for cytomegalovirus antigens.

The cohort consisted of some 730 healthy bone marrow donors. Cohort members were all nominally healthy when sampled, although unrecorded immune exposures were likely present. The donor tested CMV seronegative, placing the donor among the roughly 350 seronegative members of the cohort. A peripheral blood sample was collected from each donor, and TCR beta sequencing was performed on peripheral blood mononuclear cells. Genomic DNA extraction from the blood cell samples was performed with the Qiagen DNeasy Blood Extraction Kit. Comments on this clone: Its antigen remains undetermined. Base qualities are not provided; no much larger clone lies one nucleotide away.

Preparation of the library involved the immunoSEQ multiplex PCR assay. For the multiplex PCR, a mixture combining 60 forward primers for TCR Vbeta segments and 13 reverse primers for TCR Jbeta segments was used. The CDR3 region of rearranged TCR beta genes was amplified from genomic DNA with a multiplex PCR assay. The Illumina HiSeq System was used to sequence the amplified TCR beta libraries as 87-base-pair reads. The authors' analysis ran thus. Across the roughly 670 repertoires, a later analysis counted some 81 million unique TCR beta chains, around 11 million of which were shared by at least two donors. To remove PCR and sequencing errors, raw reads were error-corrected and collapsed into unique sequences using a nearest-neighbor algorithm that merged closely related sequences. To assign V, D and J gene segments, CDR3 sequences were aligned to IMGT reference sequences. For a sequence to be retained, at least a six-nucleotide match to both a V gene segment and a J gene segment was required. A rearrangement was called productive if the CDR3 had no stop codons and remained in frame with V and J, and every other rearrangement was called non-productive. CDR3 was defined according to IMGT convention as the region running from the second conserved V-encoded cysteine to the conserved J-encoded phenylalanine. The earlier analysis of 500 to 600 of the donors excluded sequences that lacked an unambiguous match to a single V gene segment. In an earlier analysis of 450 to 750 of the donors, a V segment was called functional when productive rearrangements were above 56.7%, and segregating when the standard deviation between donors exceeded 5%. A statistical classification framework was built to diagnose cytomegalovirus status from the catalog of TCR beta chain sequences. A later analysis assigned V and J genes by comparing TCR nucleotide sequences with IMGT/GENE-DB human TR gene sequences. Using the TCRdist pipeline, a later analysis assigned CDR3 sequences along with most-parsimonious VDJ recombination scenarios. In a later analysis, each TCR beta chain was defined by its CDR3 amino acid sequence together with its V-gene family, and reads lacking a unique V-gene family were excluded. As a way to deal with suspected cross-contamination and a sequencing artifact, a later analysis dropped roughly 620 nucleotide sequences that were highly shared and had low generation probability. In a later analysis, a clonal expansion index was calculated for each public chain from normalized within-repertoire ranks of inferred template counts. A later analysis computed generation probabilities with a VDJ recombination model fitted to out-of-frame rearrangements, and checked the results against IGoR. In a later analysis, TCR-TCR, TCR-HLA and TCR-CMV co-occurrence was scored with hypergeometric tests, and a repertoire-size bias correction was applied to TCR pairs. A later analysis estimated false discovery rates by permuting HLA or CMV assignments 20 times. In a later analysis, co-occurring TCRs were grouped using DBSCAN, with TCRdist sequence similarity added in when clustering inside HLA-allele-positive subsets. Co-occurrence clustering excluded repertoires with fewer than 30,000 or more than 120,000 public chains, plus five with anomalous nucleotide sharing. As stored in TCRdb, this immuneACCESS dataset retains in-frame rearrangements with V and J assigned. A fraction of the clones does not appear; measured against another copy, unresolved V genes explain less than half of the discrepancy, and the remainder lacks a known reason. V and J calls and clone size follow that table, whereas D and trimming were derived from the DNA. The sample table lists some 150,000 clones, 75% to 80% of them with a count of one. About 1.7% of the sample is held by the ten biggest clonotypes.

V loses 4 bases of germline sequence and J loses 4 bases, and the interval between the two ends is 16 bases. From cysteine to phenylalanine, the CDR3 is 16 amino acids long. Only the CDR3 part of the read is kept: 48 bases, read in frame from the first base. The germline V gene encodes CDR1 MNHNS and CDR2 SASEGT. The sequence derives from a woman under 40 in good health and CMV-seronegative. The sequenced sample consisted of PBMCs. The chain employs TRBV6-1 and TRBJ1-4; a tentative D call is TRBD1 (6 bases match). The CDR3 reads CASSGEDRPDNEKLFF. The base sequence is TGTGCCAGCAGTGGAGAGGACAGACCTGATAATGAAAAACTGTTTTTT.